The 13 T cell receptor beta chains listed next were all sequenced from one sample in a study of cytomegalovirus exposure and HLA in healthy donors. It was with 60 Vbeta and 13 Jbeta primers that the PCR ran. Clones were sequenced by immunoSEQ multiplex PCR, and TCRdb holds only the in-frame ones, with some missing. This sample yields 150,000 or so clones, of which approximately 77% are seen a single time; around 1.5% belongs to the top ten. Sequencing was done on a sample of PBMCs. The receptors derive from a male donor in good health and CMV-seronegative.

The chain couples TRBV6-1 to TRBJ1-5, with 10 bases identical to TRBD1. The CDR3 extends over 14 amino acids. In germline, CDR1 is MNHNS, CDR2 SASEGT. Trimming took 6 bases from V and 6 from J; bases not matched to a gene: 5. In DNA form, the CDR3 reads TGTGCCAGCAGGCCGACAGGGGGCGTTCAGCCCCAGCATTTT. It yields the protein CASRPTGGVQPQHF.

This clone was observed once. J is TRBJ2-3 and V is TRBV9; 7 bases match TRBD1. This CDR3 has 16 amino acids. After removal of 4 bases from V and 2 bases from J, the junction contained 10 bases not matched to a gene. CDR1 and CDR2 (germline): SGDLS, YYNGEE. The CDR3 spells CASSPRAGGPTDTQYF. The CDR3 bases are TGTGCCAGCAGCCCACGGGCAGGGGGTCCCACAGATACGCAGTATTTT.

The chain carries TRBV5-5 and TRBJ1-2, with D maybe TRBD1 (5 bases). This CDR3 has 12 amino acids. Germline CDR1 and CDR2: SGHKS and YYEKEE (reference sequence). Trimming removed 5 bases at V and 3 bases at J, with 8 bases between. This CDR3 reads CASSTGDYGYTF. Here the CDR3 DNA reads TGTGCCAGCAGTACAGGCGACTATGGCTACACCTTC. The full variable domain, with the rest looked up from reference TRBV5-5 and TRBJ1-2, is DAGVTQSPTHLIKTRGQQVTLRCSPISGHKSVSWYQQVLGQGPQFIFQYYEKEERGRGNFPDRFSARQFPNYSSELNVNALLLGDSALYLCASSTGDYGYTFGSGTRLTVV.

The chain uses TRBV30 and TRBJ2-2; D not certain. Trimming removed 0 bases at V and 1 base at J, with 6 bases between. The CDR3 has 14 residues. Looked up from germline, CDR1 is GTSNPN and CDR2 is SVGIG (reference sequence). Written as DNA, the CDR3 is TGTGCCTGGAGTGTGGTACAGAACACCGGGGAGCTGTTTTTT. This codes for CAWSVVQNTGELFF.

This chain links TRBV6-1 with TRBJ2-7; TRBD2 agrees at 8 bases. V dropped 2 bases and J dropped 0; count of bases not matched to a gene: 6. The CDR3 runs 16 residues. Germline CDR1 MNHNS, CDR2 SASEGT. CDR3 sequence: CASSELVAGNSYEQYF. The CDR3 DNA is TGTGCCAGCAGTGAACTCGTAGCGGGGAACTCCTACGAGCAGTACTTC.

This chain connects TRBV27 to TRBJ2-5; tentative D call: TRBD2 (6 bases). The J call could be wrong; TRBJ2-7 is a better fit for the DNA end. Per the germline V gene, CDR1 is MNHEY and CDR2 is SMNVEV (reference sequence). CDR3 length: 13 residues. The CDR3, as DNA: TGTGCCAGCAGTGTTTGGCGGGGCTACGAGCAGTACTTC. Amino acid sequence: CASSVWRGYEQYF.

In the case of this clone: The junction differs from germline at one of its ends, possibly a read error. The V call is TRBV7-9, the J call TRBJ2-7, with TRBD2 matching over 10 bases. This CDR3 is 14 amino acids long. Germline-derived CDR1 and CDR2 are SEHNR and FQNEAQ (reference sequence). Written as DNA, the CDR3 is TGTTCCAGCAGCTTATCTAGCGGGGGCCATTGGGTGTACTTC. Its translation is CSSSLSSGGHWVYF. The entire variable domain, with the rest obtained from reference TRBV7-9 and TRBJ2-7, is as follows: DTGVSQNPRHKITKRGQNVTFRCDPISEHNRLYWYRQTLGQGPEFLTYFQNEAQLEKSRLLSDRFSAERPKGSFSTLEIQRTEQGDSAMYLCSSSLSSGGHWVYFGPGTRLTVT.

This clone was seen only once. The J gene is TRBJ1-1, the V gene TRBV28, with D tentatively TRBD1 (6 bases). Trimming removed 2 bases at V and 5 bases at J, with 12 bases between. This CDR3 is built from 14 residues. Germline V gene data show CDR1 as MDHEN and CDR2 as SYDVKM. The CDR3 protein is CASSLATGGTEAFF. CDR3 nucleotides: TGTGCCAGCAGTTTAGCGACAGGAGGTACTGAAGCTTTCTTT.

V is TRBV7-8 and J is TRBJ2-7, with D possibly matching TRBD2 (5 bases). Germline CDR1 reads SGHVS; CDR2 reads FQNEAQ. CDR3 length equals 15 residues. V was trimmed by 1 base and J by 3 bases, leaving 13 bases between them. The CDR3 region is CASSLEGVPGYEQYF. Here the CDR3 DNA reads TGTGCCAGCAGCTTAGAGGGAGTGCCGGGCTACGAGCAGTACTTC.

J is TRBJ2-4 and V is TRBV7-9; 7 positions match TRBD1. Germline loops: CDR1 SEHNR, CDR2 FQNEAQ (reference sequence). This CDR3 is 12 amino acids long. V shed 5 bases, J shed 11 bases, and the junction held 6 bases outside the gene matches. The CDR3 sequence is CASSVDRFLQYF. The CDR3 region has the DNA TGTGCCAGCAGCGTGGACAGGTTTCTTCAGTACTTC.

The chain employs TRBV18 and TRBJ1-2, with TRBD1 matching 9 bases. The V gene's germline CDR1 is KGHSH and CDR2 LQKENI. The V segment lost 0 bases and the J segment 4 bases; nucleotides outside the gene matches: 6. The CDR3 extends over 16 amino acids. CDR3 DNA sequence: TGTGCCAGCTCACCACCGAACACGGACAGGGGCTATGGCTACACCTTC. Residues: CASSPPNTDRGYGYTF. The variable domain in full, with the rest retrieved from reference TRBV18 and TRBJ1-2, is NAGVMQNPRHLVRRRGQEARLRCSPMKGHSHVYWYRQLPEEGLKFMVYLQKENIIDESGMPKERFSAEFPKEGPSILRIQQVVRGDSAAYFCASSPPNTDRGYGYTFGSGTRLTVV.

The CDR3 loop is CAISADRVDGEKLFF. The CDR3 DNA reads TGTGCCATCAGTGCCGACAGGGTAGATGGTGAAAAACTGTTTTTT. V and J are TRBV10-3 and TRBJ1-4; 7 nucleotides agree with TRBD1. J gave up 7 bases and V 4 bases, and 9 bases lay outside the gene matches. CDR1 is ENHRY and CDR2 is SYGVKD in the germline V gene. The CDR3 is made up of 15 amino acids.

The chain carries TRBV6-1 and TRBJ1-1; 10 nucleotides line up with TRBD1. V lost 3 bases, J lost 4 bases, and 8 bases stayed unmatched. This CDR3 region has 16 residues. Germline-derived CDR1 and CDR2 are MNHNS and SASEGT. The CDR3 DNA is TGTGCCAGCAGTGATCCCGGGACAGGGGCTCTCACTGAAGCTTTCTTT. Amino acids: CASSDPGTGALTEAFF.